A single sample gave rise to the 27 T cell receptor beta chains below, sequenced in a study of cytomegalovirus exposure and HLA in healthy donors. PCR employed 60 Vbeta and 13 Jbeta primers. Method: immunoSEQ multiplex PCR; TCRdb's copy keeps in-frame clones and lacks some. The profile covers fewer than 250,000 clones, with 70% to 90% appearing a single time and roughly 3.1% taken by the ten largest. The specimen was PBMCs. These receptors originate from a man aged 30 to 45 in good health and CMV-seronegative.

This rearrangement joins TRBV11-3 to TRBJ2-3; no reliable D call. Germline V gene sequence: CDR1 SGHNT, CDR2 YENEEA. V was cut by 1 base and J by 0 bases, with 8 bases left in between. The CDR3 spans 15 residues. The CDR3 nucleotides read TGTGCCAGCAGCTTAGGTGGGCACAGCACAGATACGCAGTATTTT. Translated, it gives CASSLGGHSTDTQYF.

V and J are TRBV7-9 and TRBJ2-2, with 7 bases lining up with TRBD1. The trim removed 5 bases at V and 4 bases at J, leaving 7 bases unmatched. CDR1 and CDR2 from the germline V gene are SEHNR and FQNEAQ (reference sequence). The CDR3 is 15 amino acids. The CDR3 loop reads CASSPITGATGELFF. CDR3 nucleotide sequence: TGTGCCAGCAGCCCTATTACAGGGGCCACCGGGGAGCTGTTTTTT.

The rearrangement uses TRBV5-4 and TRBJ1-1; D uncertain. The CDR3 consists of 15 residues. Trimming shortened V by 4 bases and J by 1 base, and 14 bases separated the two germline ends. Looked up from germline, CDR1 is SGHNT and CDR2 is YYREEE (reference sequence). The CDR3 loop reads CASSQKKQSNTEAFF. The CDR3 region has the DNA TGTGCCAGCAGCCAAAAAAAACAGTCGAACACTGAAGCTTTCTTT.

The gene calls are TRBV14 and TRBJ2-2, with 8 bases fitting TRBD2. The CDR3 extends over 15 amino acids. Germline CDR1 and CDR2: SGHDN and FVKESK. J lost 6 bases, V lost 1 base, and 4 bases had no gene match. In DNA form, the CDR3 reads TGTGCCAGCAGCCAAGTACCCGGGGGGGCCGGGGAGCTGTTTTTT. Translated, it gives CASSQVPGGAGELFF.

This clone was recorded a few times. This chain connects TRBV2 to TRBJ1-2; D gene unclear. V lost 3 bases and J lost 0, with 11 bases in between. The CDR3 is made up of 15 amino acids. Germline V gene data show CDR1 as SNHLY and CDR2 as FYNNEI. The CDR3 DNA follows: TGTGCCAGCAGTGATTACAGTACAACTAACTATGGCTACACCTTC. Its translation: CASSDYSTTNYGYTF. The full variable domain, its missing parts supplied by reference TRBV2 and TRBJ1-2, is EPEVTQTPSHQVTQMGQEVILRCVPISNHLYFYWYRQILGQKVEFLVSFYNNEISEKSEIFDDQFSVERPDGSNFTLKIRSTKLEDSAMYFCASSDYSTTNYGYTFGSGTRLTVV.

The rearrangement joins TRBV13 to TRBJ2-4; 7 bases map to TRBD2. Losses at the gene ends were 5 bases for V and 10 bases for J; bases not matched to a gene: 11. Germline V gene data show CDR1 as PRHDT and CDR2 as FYEKMQ (reference sequence). The CDR3 contains 14 residues. CDR3 amino acids: CASSRAGTKRIQYF. Written as DNA, the CDR3 is TGTGCCAGCAGCCGCGCCGGGACTAAAAGGATTCAGTACTTC.

CDR3 sequence (DNA): TGTGCCAGCAGGTCAACAGGGGCTGGGGCCAACGTCCTGACTTTC. Its protein is CASRSTGAGANVLTF. V and J are TRBV6-5 and TRBJ2-6, with 7 bases matching TRBD1. The germline V gene encodes CDR1 MNHEY and CDR2 SVGAGI. Trimming at V came to 6 bases and at J to 2 bases, leaving 4 bases not matched to a gene. This CDR3 spans 15 amino acids.

The J gene is TRBJ2-7, the V gene TRBV10-3, with TRBD1 matching 8 bases. CDR3 length equals 17 residues. Germline CDR1 ENHRY, CDR2 SYGVKD. The junction had 13 bases not matched to a gene; V was cut back by 2 bases and J by 4 bases. DNA of the CDR3: TGTGCCATCAGTGAGGGGGGAAATGGGGACAGGTCATACGAGCAGTACTTC. Amino acid sequence: CAISEGGNGDRSYEQYF.

The gene calls are TRBV18 and TRBJ2-7; D might be TRBD2 (6 bases). V lost 6 bases and J 4 bases, leaving 13 bases between the germline ends. The germline gives CDR1 KGHSH, CDR2 LQKENI. The CDR3 loop spans 13 amino acids. CDR3 nucleotide sequence: TGTGCCAGCTCGGGGGGACCCTTTTACGAGCAGTACTTC. Its protein product is CASSGGPFYEQYF.

The rearrangement uses TRBV5-1 and TRBJ2-2, with D unresolved. Trimming shortened V by 7 bases and J by 0 bases, and 10 bases separated the two germline ends. Germline V gives CDR1 SGHRS, CDR2 YFSETQ. The length of the CDR3 is 14 residues. The DNA for the CDR3 is TGCGCCAGCCAGAAGACACCGAACACCGGGGAGCTGTTTTTT. Encoded protein: CASQKTPNTGELFF.

The rearrangement uses TRBV2 and TRBJ2-7, with 10 bases fitting TRBD2. Germline V gene data show CDR1 as SNHLY and CDR2 as FYNNEI. CDR3 length: 16 amino acids. After removal of 2 bases from V and 3 bases from J, the junction contained 7 bases not matched to a gene. CDR3 sequence: CASSEMRPSGGYEQYF. The CDR3 nucleotides are TGTGCCAGCAGTGAAATGCGACCTAGCGGGGGCTACGAGCAGTACTTC.

The V call is TRBV28, the J call TRBJ1-5; 9 nucleotides line up with TRBD1. The germline gives CDR1 MDHEN, CDR2 SYDVKM. This CDR3 contains 17 residues. Unmatched junction bases numbered 6, after V lost 2 bases and J lost 1 base. The chain's CDR3 is CASSLDRTGASNQPQHF. In DNA, the CDR3 is TGTGCCAGCAGTTTAGACAGGACAGGGGCAAGCAATCAGCCCCAGCATTTT.

This chain connects TRBV7-3 to TRBJ2-1, with TRBD2 identical over 10 bases. CDR3 size: 16 residues. V trimming: 0 bases; J trimming: 2 bases; junction bases outside the gene matches: 1. In germline, CDR1 is SGHTA, CDR2 FQGTGA. The CDR3, as DNA: TGTGCCAGCAGCTTAACGGGACTAGCGACCTACAATGAGCAGTTCTTC. Amino acids: CASSLTGLATYNEQFF.

The rearrangement uses TRBV19 and TRBJ2-5; 9 nucleotides agree with TRBD2. V gave up 1 base and J gave up 7 bases; unmatched junction bases: 16. The CDR3 has 18 amino acids. Germline lookup yields CDR1 LNHDA and CDR2 SQIVND (reference sequence). The CDR3: CASSIGVTSGRRRGTQYF. The CDR3 nucleotides are TGTGCCAGTAGTATAGGCGTTACTAGCGGGCGCCGACGAGGGACCCAGTACTTC.

This clone has just one count. The chain joins TRBV18 to TRBJ1-1, with TRBD1 matching over 11 bases. The CDR3 consists of 15 residues. V gave up 4 bases and J gave up 0 bases; unmatched junction bases: 1. Germline values: CDR1 KGHSH, CDR2 LQKENI. In DNA, the CDR3 is TGTGCCAGCTCACGGACAGGGGGCATGAACACTGAAGCTTTCTTT. Amino acid sequence: CASSRTGGMNTEAFF. The full variable domain, in which reference TRBV18 and TRBJ1-1 provide the parts outside the CDR3, is NAGVMQNPRHLVRRRGQEARLRCSPMKGHSHVYWYRQLPEEGLKFMVYLQKENIIDESGMPKERFSAEFPKEGPSILRIQQVVRGDSAAYFCASSRTGGMNTEAFFGQGTRLTVV.

The chain carries TRBV5-1 and TRBJ1-1, with D perhaps matching TRBD1 (5 bases). Trimming stripped 4 bases from V and 1 base from J, with 8 bases between. Germline CDR1 SGHRS, CDR2 YFSETQ. The CDR3 length is 13 residues. The CDR3 region is CASSKGANTEAFF. CDR3 nucleotides: TGCGCCAGCAGCAAAGGGGCGAACACTGAAGCTTTCTTT.

This clone was counted between two and nine times. The chain employs TRBV10-3 and TRBJ2-7; a weak D match, TRBD1 (5 bases). The CDR3 consists of 13 residues. The V gene's germline CDR1 is ENHRY and CDR2 SYGVKD. V shed 2 bases and J shed 4 bases, with 9 bases lying between them. DNA of the CDR3: TGTGCCATCAGTGAGGGCAGGGATTACGAGCAGTACTTC. Protein product: CAISEGRDYEQYF.

J is TRBJ2-7 and V is TRBV4-2; D is ambiguous. The CDR3 covers 15 residues. V shed 1 base and J shed 1 base, with 11 bases lying between them. The germline V gene encodes CDR1 LGHNA and CDR2 YNFKEQ. This CDR3 reads CASSQGLASSYEQYF. The CDR3 nucleotides are TGTGCCAGCAGCCAAGGGCTGGCCTCGTCCTACGAGCAGTACTTC.

J is TRBJ1-1 and V is TRBV29-1; D remains unclear. CDR3 size: 13 residues. Germline loops: CDR1 SQVTM, CDR2 ANQGSEA. V was trimmed by 1 base and J by 4 bases, leaving 10 bases between them. The CDR3 spells CSVEGGAGTEAFF. In DNA form, the CDR3 reads TGCAGCGTTGAAGGGGGAGCGGGCACTGAAGCTTTCTTT.

V gene TRBV5-1 combines with J gene TRBJ1-2; possible D gene TRBD1, 5 bases. The CDR3 is 13 residues long. Trimming stripped 4 bases from V and 4 bases from J, with 11 bases between. The V gene's germline CDR1 is SGHRS and CDR2 YFSETQ. The CDR3 DNA is TGCGCCAGCAGCCAGGGCGCCTCCTATGGCTACACCTTC. Translating it yields CASSQGASYGYTF. The full variable domain, with the rest looked up from reference TRBV5-1 and TRBJ1-2, is KAGVTQTPRYLIKTRGQQVTLSCSPISGHRSVSWYQQTPGQGLQFLFEYFSETQRNKGNFPGRFSGRQFSNSRSEMNVSTLELGDSALYLCASSQGASYGYTFGSGTRLTVV.

The J gene is TRBJ2-3, the V gene TRBV9; 8 positions agree with TRBD2. The CDR3 has 17 amino acids. CDR1 is SGDLS and CDR2 is YYNGEE in the germline V gene. V lost 3 bases and J lost 0; bases outside the gene matches: 9. CDR3 in amino acids: CASSAPVSGASTDTQYF. Here the CDR3 DNA reads TGTGCCAGCAGCGCTCCCGTTAGCGGGGCTAGCACAGATACGCAGTATTTT.

In its sample, this clone was seen once. The chain links TRBV2 to TRBJ1-1; TRBD1 matches 7 bases. The CDR3 is 13 amino acids. Losses at the gene ends were 5 bases for V and 8 bases for J; bases not matched to a gene: 8. Germline values: CDR1 SNHLY, CDR2 FYNNEI. The CDR3 bases are TGTGCCAGCAGTACGGGGACAGCAGAAGAAGCTTTCTTT. It specifies CASSTGTAEEAFF.

The rearrangement links TRBV6-6 to TRBJ1-4, with unresolved D. The CDR3 spans 12 residues. In germline, CDR1 is MNHNY, CDR2 SVGAGI (reference sequence). V shed 6 bases and J shed 5 bases, with 7 bases lying between them. CDR3 bases: TGTGCCAGCAGCCCCGGGAATGAAAAACTGTTTTTT. Its translation: CASSPGNEKLFF.

The V gene is TRBV2, the J gene TRBJ1-5; D perhaps matches TRBD1 (6 bases). Trimming shortened V by 5 bases and J by 0 bases, and 8 bases separated the two germline ends. The CDR3 sequence is 14 residues long. The germline gives CDR1 SNHLY, CDR2 FYNNEI. CDR3 amino acids: CASSWTDSNQPQHF. CDR3 nucleotide sequence: TGTGCCAGCAGTTGGACAGATAGCAATCAGCCCCAGCATTTT.

The CDR3: CASSLDWGDQPQHF. The CDR3 DNA sequence: TGTGCCAGCAGCTTAGATTGGGGGGATCAGCCCCAGCATTTT. This chain uses TRBV11-3 with TRBJ1-5; maybe TRBD1 (5 bases). CDR3 length: 14 residues. V was pared by 0 bases and J by 5 bases, with 8 bases between. CDR1 is SGHNT, CDR2 YENEEA, per germline.

The J gene is TRBJ2-7, the V gene TRBV5-1, with 13 bases fitting TRBD2. CDR1 is SGHRS, CDR2 YFSETQ, per germline. Trimming took 3 bases from V and 3 from J; bases not matched to a gene: 6. The CDR3 spans 16 residues. The CDR3 region has the DNA TGCGCCAGCAGCTCGGGACTAGCGGGGCCGAACTACGAGCAGTACTTC. Residues: CASSSGLAGPNYEQYF.

The J gene is TRBJ2-1, the V gene TRBV15, with TRBD2 matching over 9 bases. The CDR3 totals 14 residues. Germline V gene sequence: CDR1 LNHNV, CDR2 YYDKDF (reference sequence). Trimming took 6 bases from V and 2 from J; bases not matched to a gene: 2. The DNA for the CDR3 is TGTGCCACCAGTCAGCGGGGGGCCTACAATGAGCAGTTCTTC. Protein sequence: CATSQRGAYNEQFF.